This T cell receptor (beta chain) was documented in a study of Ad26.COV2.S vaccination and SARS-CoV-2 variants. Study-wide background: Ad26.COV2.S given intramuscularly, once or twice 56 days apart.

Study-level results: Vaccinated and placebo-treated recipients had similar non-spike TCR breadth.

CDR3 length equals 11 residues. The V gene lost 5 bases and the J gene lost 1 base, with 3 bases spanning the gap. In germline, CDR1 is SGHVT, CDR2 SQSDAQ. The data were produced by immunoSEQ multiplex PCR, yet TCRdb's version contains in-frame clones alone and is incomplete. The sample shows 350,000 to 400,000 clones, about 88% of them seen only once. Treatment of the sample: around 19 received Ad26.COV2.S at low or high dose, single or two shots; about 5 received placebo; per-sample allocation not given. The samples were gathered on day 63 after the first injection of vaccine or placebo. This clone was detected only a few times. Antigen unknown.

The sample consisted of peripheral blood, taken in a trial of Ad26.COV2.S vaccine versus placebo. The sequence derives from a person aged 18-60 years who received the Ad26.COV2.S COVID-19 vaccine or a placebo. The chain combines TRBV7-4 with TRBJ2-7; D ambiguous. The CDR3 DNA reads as TGTGCCAGCAGCACTTCCTACGAGCAGTACTTC. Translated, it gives CASSTSYEQYF.